The sequence of this T cell receptor (beta chain) was determined in a study of control samples from healthy donors and cancer patients. Germline trimming cut 6 bases from V and 11 bases from J; bases unmatched to any gene: 5. This CDR3 has 12 residues. Germline lookup yields CDR1 MNHEY and CDR2 SMNVEV (reference sequence). Data came from immunoSEQ multiplex PCR; TCRdb stores just in-frame clones and leaves some out. The sample lists about 97,000 clones, around 88% seen once, with approximately 8.4% in the top ten. This chain connects TRBV27 to TRBJ2-3, with 10 bases lining up with TRBD2. This receptor was taken from a man aged 25-45 years in good health. Specimen: blood. This CDR3 is CASSHGLAEQYF. DNA for the CDR3: TGTGCCAGCAGCCATGGACTAGCGGAGCAGTATTTT.